This T cell receptor beta chain was found in a study of response to subunit inactivated influenza vaccine. General observations from the study: Researchers suggested that each seasonal influenza vaccination recruits few new T cells.

As regards this clonotype: Its antigen is currently unknown.

Germline V gives CDR1 SGHVS, CDR2 FQNEAQ. The CDR3 has 14 residues. Losses at the gene ends were 11 bases for V and 3 bases for J; bases not matched to a gene: 9. TCRdb reprocessed the RT-PCR reads with MiXCR, giving one entry per CDR3 protein. The table lists some 640,000 distinct CDR3 sequences, around 14% of them singletons, with 6.5% to 8.5% in the top ten. J is TRBJ2-1 and V is TRBV7-8; TRBD1 matches at 8 bases. This clonotype originated in a middle-aged man who received an inactivated influenza vaccine. The sequencing used PBMCs from blood, collected approximately 15 days before vaccination. The CDR3 reads CASGRDRNYNEQFF. In nucleotides, the CDR3 is TGTGCCTCAGGCCGGGACAGGAACTACAATGAGCAGTTCTTC.